These T cell receptor beta chains were read from a single sample in a study of blood T cell repertoires in COVID-19. The table came from immunoSEQ multiplex PCR; TCRdb's copy has only in-frame clones and leaves some out. The data show some 190,000 clones, roughly 86% seen once. The sequencing sample was made of peripheral blood. Source of these receptors: a woman aged 70-85 years with active or convalescent COVID-19. The CDR3 runs from the conserved cysteine through the conserved F or W. Fields, in order: D gene, V gene, CDR3 length, J gene, clone size, CDR3 DNA, CDR3 protein. D genes are given only for firm matches. Size is stated for part of the rows, as once, few or many counts, or as a class when the clone is expanded.

>.|TRBV18|14|TRBJ2-5|.
TGTGCCAGCTCACCACGATCTAGCCAAGAGACCCAGTACTTC
CASSPRSSQETQYF
>.|TRBV3-1/TRBV3-2|14|TRBJ2-5|.
TGTGCCAGCAGCCAAGTGCCAGGGGGGGAGACCCAGTACTTC
CASSQVPGGETQYF
>TRBD2|TRBV5-1|16|TRBJ2-3|.
TGCGCCAGCAGCCCCCGCGCGGGAGGGCGCGCAGATACGCAGTATTTT
CASSPRAGGRADTQYF
>TRBD2|TRBV27|17|TRBJ2-1|once
TGTGCCAGCAGTTTATTCCCGACTAGCGGTGGTGGCAATGAGCAGTTCTTC
CASSLFPTSGGGNEQFF
>.|TRBV7-3|13|TRBJ2-1|once
TGTGCCAGCAGCTTAACTCCCCGGGGGGAGCAGTTCTTC
CASSLTPRGEQFF
>.|TRBV2|16|TRBJ2-4|.
TGTGCCAGCAGTGGGTTAGAGACAGTAGCCAAAAACATTCAGTACTTC
CASSGLETVAKNIQYF
>.|TRBV7-9|17|TRBJ2-1|.
TGTGCCAGCAGCTCCAGAGGGCTAGCCGGCTCCTACAATGAGCAGTTCTTC
CASSSRGLAGSYNEQFF
>.|TRBV6-5|11|TRBJ1-1|.
TGTGCCAGCGGGAGGGGGGGGGAAGCTTTCTTT
CASGRGGEAFF
>.|TRBV11-2|12|TRBJ1-1|.
TGTGCCAGCTACTCTCACTTCTTTGAAGCTTTCTTT
CASYSHFFEAFF
>.|TRBV19|16|TRBJ2-3|.
TGTGCCAGTAGTGACGATGGACGGAGGAGCACAGATACGCAGTATTTT
CASSDDGRRSTDTQYF
>TRBD1|TRBV5-1|16|TRBJ1-1|.
TGCGCCAGCAGAGGTCTCGACAGGGCGGTGAACACTGAAGCTTTCTTT
CASRGLDRAVNTEAFF
>TRBD1|TRBV28|18|TRBJ1-3|.
TGTGCCATCGGACCGGGACAGGGTAAAGGTAGATTCGGAAACACCATATATTTT
CAIGPGQGKGRFGNTIYF
>.|TRBV12-3/TRBV12-4|11|TRBJ2-1|.
TGTGCCACCTCAAACGGCAATGAGCAGTTCTTC
CATSNGNEQFF
>TRBD2|TRBV7-9|16|TRBJ2-1|.
TGTGCCAGCAGCTTAGTTTCAAGCGGGAGAGGGCATGAGCAGTTCTTC
CASSLVSSGRGHEQFF
>.|TRBV5-1|14|TRBJ2-7|once
TGCGCCAGCAGCTTGGTGGGCAGACCCTACGAGCAGTACTTC
CASSLVGRPYEQYF
>TRBD2|TRBV5-3|18|TRBJ2-3|.
TGTGCCAGAAGCAAGGGGACTAGCGGGAGGGCGAGCACAGATACGCAGTATTTT
CARSKGTSGRASTDTQYF
>.|TRBV5-5|14|TRBJ1-6|few
TGTGCCAGCAGCTTGGGACAGCCCAATTCACCCCTCCACTTT
CASSLGQPNSPLHF
>.|TRBV19|17|TRBJ2-7|.
TGTGCCAGTAGTATAGGGGTTGTCCAGAGGAGCTCCTACGAGCAGTACTTC
CASSIGVVQRSSYEQYF
>.|TRBV18|13|TRBJ1-1|few
TGTGCCAGCTCACTCGTCCGGGACACTGAAGCTTTCTTT
CASSLVRDTEAFF
>.|TRBV5-4|17|TRBJ2-3|once
TGTGCCAGCAGCTTGGACGCGGGAACCCCCGCCCCAGATACGCAGTATTTT
CASSLDAGTPAPDTQYF
>TRBD2|TRBV29-1|16|TRBJ2-3|once
TGCAGCGTTGAAGGGGGATTAGCGGGAGGGCCAGATACGCAGTATTTT
CSVEGGLAGGPDTQYF
>.|TRBV7-9|14|TRBJ1-1|.
TGTGCCAGCAGCTTGTTAGACTTGAACACTGAAGCTTTCTTT
CASSLLDLNTEAFF
>.|TRBV7-2|12|TRBJ2-5|.
TGTGCCAGCAGCTTCATCCAAAAGACCCAGTACTTC
CASSFIQKTQYF